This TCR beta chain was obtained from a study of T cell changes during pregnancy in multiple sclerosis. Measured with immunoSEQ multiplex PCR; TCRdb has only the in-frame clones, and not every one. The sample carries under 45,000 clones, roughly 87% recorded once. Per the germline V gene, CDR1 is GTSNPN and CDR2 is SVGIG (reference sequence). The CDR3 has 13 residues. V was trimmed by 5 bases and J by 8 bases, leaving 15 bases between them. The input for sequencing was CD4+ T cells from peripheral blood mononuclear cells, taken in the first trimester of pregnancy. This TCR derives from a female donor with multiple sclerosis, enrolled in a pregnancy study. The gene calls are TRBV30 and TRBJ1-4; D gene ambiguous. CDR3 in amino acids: CAWSLGSWEKLFF. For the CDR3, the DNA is TGTGCCTGGTCGCTCGGGTCTTGGGAAAAACTGTTTTTT.